Each of the 27 T cell receptor beta chains below was sequenced from the same sample in a study of blood T cells in healthy people across ages. The second PCR ran about 6 to 12 cycles with a sample-barcoded 5' primer and J-beta primers. TCRdb ran MiXCR on the 5' RACE reads and lists one entry per CDR3 protein. The table has around 1,000,000 distinct CDR3 sequences, around 27% seen once. The sample also formed part of further work on T cells of mothers and their children.

Material for sequencing was blood. The receptor set was obtained from a girl between 2 and 10 years old in good health.

The V gene is TRBV5-5, the J gene TRBJ1-2; D is possibly TRBD1 (5 bases). The V end was cut by 4 bases, the J end by 4 bases, with 17 bases between. Germline values: CDR1 SGHKS, CDR2 YYEKEE (reference sequence). The CDR3 spans 15 residues. The CDR3 loop is CASSLPGWGSYGYTF. CDR3 in DNA: TGTGCCAGCAGCCTTCCGGGATGGGGGTCCTATGGCTACACCTTC.

J is TRBJ1-1 and V is TRBV29-1; D call uncertain. The V gene lost 4 bases and the J gene lost 0 bases, with 9 bases spanning the gap. Germline-derived CDR1 and CDR2 are SQVTM and ANQGSEA. This CDR3 comprises 13 residues. CDR3 region: CSVGGNMNTEAFF. The DNA for the CDR3 is TGCAGCGTTGGGGGTAACATGAACACTGAAGCTTTCTTT.

This clonotype was counted between two and nine times. The V call is TRBV15, the J call TRBJ2-7, with D possibly being TRBD1 (5 bases). The germline CDR1 and CDR2 sequences are LNHNV and YYDKDF (reference sequence). V gave up 8 bases and J gave up 3 bases, with 20 bases separating them. This CDR3 contains 15 residues. The CDR3 reads CATSVGRDRIYEQYF. The DNA for the CDR3 is TGTGCCACCTCTGTTGGCCGAGACAGAATCTACGAGCAGTACTTC. Looking up the rest from reference TRBV15 and TRBJ2-7 gives the full variable domain: DAMVIQNPRYQVTQFGKPVTLSCSQTLNHNVMYWYQQKSSQAPKLLFHYYDKDFNNEADTPDNFQSRRPNTSFCFLDIRSPGLGDTAMYLCATSVGRDRIYEQYFGPGTRLTVT.

There are a few counts of this clonotype. A junction end diverges from the germline sequence, so it may reflect a read error. The chain recombines TRBV12-3 or TRBV12-4 with TRBJ2-7; tentative D call: TRBD2 (6 bases). There are 15 residues in the CDR3. The CDR3 region is CASRYDRELNYEQYF. The DNA of the CDR3 is TGTGCTAGCAGATACGATCGGGAGCTAAACTACGAGCAGTACTTC.

The chain recombines TRBV12-3 or TRBV12-4 with TRBJ1-1; D ambiguous. The CDR3 extends over 16 amino acids. Trimming took off 5 bases at V and 1 base at J, with 17 bases between the two ends. In DNA form, the CDR3 reads TGTGCCAGCAGTCCCCCGTCCGGGAACGGGAACACTGAAGCTTTCTTT. Translated, it gives CASSPPSGNGNTEAFF.

The chain recombines TRBV12-3 or TRBV12-4 with TRBJ1-2; D is perhaps TRBD1 (5 bases). V was shortened by 6 bases and J by 6 bases, with 17 bases between the two germline ends. The CDR3 is 14 residues long. DNA for the CDR3: TGTGCCAGCAGCCTTAAACAGGCATCCCATGGCTACACCTTC. This sequence encodes CASSLKQASHGYTF.

The V and J genes are TRBV6-6 and TRBJ1-4; D is perhaps TRBD1 (6 bases). The CDR3 is made up of 11 amino acids. The V and J ends lost 8 bases and 11 bases respectively, with 12 bases between them. The germline gives CDR1 MNHNY, CDR2 SVGAGI (reference sequence). CDR3 nucleotides: TGTGCCAGCGCGGGGGCTATCAAACTGTTTTTT. This sequence encodes CASAGAIKLFF.

The chain recombines TRBV2 with TRBJ2-5; D uncertain. The DNA end lines up better with TRBJ2-7; the J call may be wrong. The CDR3 totals 14 residues. The germline V gene has CDR1 SNHLY and CDR2 FYNNEI. The CDR3 DNA sequence: TGTGCCAGCAGTTACAGATCGAGCTCCTACGAGCAGTACTTC. Translation gives CASSYRSSSYEQYF.

The J gene is TRBJ2-7, the V gene TRBV7-9; 8 bases are a match to TRBD1. V lost 10 bases to trimming and J lost 5 bases; unmatched junction nucleotides: 7. The CDR3 runs 12 residues. The germline V gene has CDR1 SEHNR and CDR2 FQNEAQ (reference sequence). CDR3 loop: CATDRGTDEQYF. CDR3 nucleotides: TGTGCCACCGACAGGGGCACCGACGAGCAGTACTTC.

This clonotype was counted only a few times. This chain connects TRBV20-1 to TRBJ2-1; D call uncertain. Germline V lookup: CDR1 DFQATT, CDR2 SNEGSKA (reference sequence). The CDR3 runs 14 residues. V dropped 6 bases and J dropped 10 bases, with 22 bases sitting between them. In nucleotides, the CDR3 is TGCAGTGCCCGCACCCCCCGCCTGGGCTCGGAGCAGTTCTTC. It is translated as CSARTPRLGSEQFF.

V gene TRBV12-3 or TRBV12-4 combines with J gene TRBJ2-2; D may be TRBD1 (6 bases). Trimming took 5 bases from V and 6 from J, leaving 13 bases between them. The CDR3 length is 14 residues. The DNA of the CDR3 is TGTGCCAGCAGTCCGGGACACCTTTCCGGGGAGCTGTTTTTT. Translated, it gives CASSPGHLSGELFF.

J is TRBJ2-7 and V is TRBV6-5, with D tentatively TRBD1 or TRBD2 (5 bases each). V was trimmed by 8 bases and J by 4 bases, leaving 18 bases between them. Germline-derived CDR1 and CDR2 are MNHEY and SVGAGI. The CDR3 covers 14 residues. The CDR3 nucleotides are TGTGCCAGCGCAAGGGGAGCGACCACTTACGAGCAGTACTTC. Translating gives CASARGATTYEQYF.

This clonotype was observed a handful of times. This chain links TRBV2 with TRBJ2-1; 13 bases are shared with TRBD2. Losses at the gene ends were 6 bases for V and 10 bases for J; bases not matched to a gene: 9. Germline loops: CDR1 SNHLY, CDR2 FYNNEI. This CDR3 comprises 15 residues. In DNA, the CDR3 is TGTGCCAGCAGCCCTACTAGCGGGAGGGCCGGGGAGCAGTTCTTC. Protein product: CASSPTSGRAGEQFF.

The chain carries TRBV20-1 and TRBJ1-4; TRBD1 matches 7 bases. This CDR3 has 13 amino acids. The ends lost 1 base at V and 6 bases at J; junction bases unmatched: 2. Per the germline V gene, CDR1 is DFQATT and CDR2 is SNEGSKA (reference sequence). Written as DNA, the CDR3 is TGCAGTGCTAGAGCAGGGGGGGATGAAAAACTGTTTTTT. Translation gives CSARAGGDEKLFF.

The CDR3 protein is CASSFRDDEQYF. In DNA, the CDR3 is TGTGCCAGCAGCTTTAGGGACGACGAGCAGTACTTC. V gene TRBV13 combines with J gene TRBJ2-7, with D perhaps given as TRBD1 or TRBD2 (5 bases each). The germline gives CDR1 PRHDT, CDR2 FYEKMQ (reference sequence). The length of the CDR3 is 12 residues. With 3 bases removed from V and 5 bases from J, the gap between germline ends came to 8 bases.

This clonotype was counted between two and nine times. A single base separates this from a much larger clone, so it may be a read error. V and J are TRBV28 and TRBJ2-1; D possibly matches TRBD1 or TRBD2 (5 bases each). The germline gives CDR1 MDHEN, CDR2 SYDVKM. This CDR3 is 13 amino acids long. CDR3 nucleotides: TGTGCCAGCATCGGGGCAGGATTAAATGTGCAGTTCTTC. As protein: CASIGAGLNVQFF. Full variable domain (missing parts from reference TRBV28 and TRBJ2-1): DVKVTQSSRYLVKRTGEKVFLECVQDMDHENMFWYRQDPGLGLRLIYFSYDVKMKEKGDIPEGYSVSREKKERFSLILESASTNQTSMYLCASIGAGLNVQFFGPGTRLTVL.

In its sample, this clonotype was seen once. This chain joins TRBV7-2 and TRBJ2-5; no clear D gene. The J call may be mistaken, given a closer DNA end match to TRBJ2-1. Germline V gives CDR1 SGHTA, CDR2 FQGNSA. The CDR3 runs 15 residues. The CDR3: CASSPSQASYNEQFF. The CDR3 nucleotides read TGTGCCAGCAGCCCTAGTCAAGCATCCTACAATGAGCAGTTCTTC.

The gene calls are TRBV28 and TRBJ2-7; D unclear. Germline loops: CDR1 MDHEN, CDR2 SYDVKM. Trimming pared 3 bases from V and 5 bases from J, leaving 26 bases between. The CDR3 covers 18 residues. CDR3 nucleotide sequence: TGTGCCAGCAGTTTGGTTGCGACGAACACGGATCTTTGGGACGAGCAGTACTTC. It specifies CASSLVATNTDLWDEQYF.

In its sample, this clonotype was seen a few times. The chain joins TRBV7-8 to TRBJ1-4; 11 bases line up with TRBD1. The CDR3 contains 16 residues. Germline V gives CDR1 SGHVS, CDR2 FQNEAQ. V lost 6 bases to trimming and J lost 8 bases; unmatched junction nucleotides: 11. The CDR3 region has the DNA TGTGCCAGCAGACCTGGACAGGGGGCAAGGTTGGAAAAACTGTTTTTT. This encodes CASRPGQGARLEKLFF.

This CDR3 reads CASSVIGLEQYF. The CDR3 DNA reads as TGTGCCAGCAGTGTAATCGGTCTCGAGCAGTACTTC. The chain joins TRBV2 to TRBJ2-5; D is uncertain. The J call may be faulty, since TRBJ2-7 better matches the DNA end. CDR3 length: 12 amino acids. CDR1 SNHLY and CDR2 FYNNEI come from the germline V gene.

Ten or more counts support this clonotype. The rearrangement links TRBV7-2 to TRBJ2-7; TRBD2 matches 8 bases. The V gene end was trimmed by 5 bases and the J gene end by 5 bases; junction bases not matched to a gene: 11. This CDR3 contains 15 residues. Germline V gene lookup returns CDR1 SGHTA and CDR2 FQGNSA. CDR3 DNA: TGTGCCAGCAGCGCTCTAGCGGGCACCCTCAACGAGCAGTACTTC. This sequence encodes CASSALAGTLNEQYF. The entire variable domain, with the rest obtained from reference TRBV7-2 and TRBJ2-7, is as follows: GAGVSQSPSNKVTEKGKDVELRCDPISGHTALYWYRQSLGQGLEFLIYFQGNSAPDKSGLPSDRFSAERTGGSVSTLTIQRTQQEDSAVYLCASSALAGTLNEQYFGPGTRLTVT.

This clonotype was seen only a few times. The CDR3 DNA follows: TGTGCCAGCAGCGGGGGACAGGGGCAAGAGACCCAGTACTTC. Protein sequence: CASSGGQGQETQYF. This chain uses TRBV9 with TRBJ2-5; 10 bases fit TRBD1. With V trimmed by 3 bases and J by 2 bases, 1 base remained unmatched. CDR1 is SGDLS and CDR2 is YYNGEE in the germline V gene. This CDR3 comprises 14 residues.

The chain links TRBV10-3 to TRBJ2-7; no reliable D call. This CDR3 has 13 residues. V gave up 7 bases and J gave up 2 bases, with 12 bases separating them. Looked up from germline, CDR1 is ENHRY and CDR2 is SYGVKD. DNA for the CDR3: TGTGCCATCAAAGGCCAGTCCCCCTACGAGCAGTACTTC. Its protein product is CAIKGQSPYEQYF.

This clonotype has just a few counts. J is TRBJ2-7 and V is TRBV10-3; D is unresolved. V lost 4 bases and J 3 bases, leaving 13 bases between the germline ends. Germline CDR1 reads ENHRY; CDR2 reads SYGVKD. The CDR3 is made up of 14 amino acids. This CDR3 reads CAISVKGNNYEQYF. The DNA of the CDR3 is TGTGCCATCAGTGTCAAAGGGAATAACTACGAGCAGTACTTC.

V usage is TRBV3-1 and J usage is TRBJ2-5; the D gene is possibly TRBD2 (7 bases). The CDR3 sequence is 15 residues long. The V gene lost 7 bases and the J gene lost 5 bases, with 20 bases spanning the gap. Per germline, CDR1 LGHDT and CDR2 YNNKEL (reference sequence). CDR3 nucleotide sequence: TGTGCCAGCATCCAGGGAGGGGGGACTATCGAGACCCAGTACTTC. This sequence encodes CASIQGGGTIETQYF.

The chain employs TRBV7-9 and TRBJ2-5, with D hard to call. V lost 4 bases, J lost 0 bases, and 15 bases lay in between. Germline-derived CDR1 and CDR2 are SEHNR and FQNEAQ (reference sequence). This CDR3 contains 16 residues. CDR3 bases: TGTGCCAGCAGCTCAGCCGCAGGAGCCTACCAAGAGACCCAGTACTTC. Translated: CASSSAAGAYQETQYF.

The rearrangement uses TRBV4-3 and TRBJ2-7; D unresolved. From germline, CDR1 is LGHNA and CDR2 YSLEER. The CDR3 contains 14 residues. Trimming pared 0 bases from V and 0 bases from J, leaving 6 bases between. The DNA for the CDR3 is TGCGCCAGCAGCCAAGAGTACATCTCCTACGAGCAGTACTTC. This sequence encodes CASSQEYISYEQYF.